This T cell receptor (beta chain) was observed in a study of shared clonotypes between healthy human individuals. Assay used: immunoSEQ multiplex PCR; TCRdb lists only in-frame clones, some missing. The sample yields approximately 1.5 million clones, 95% to 99% seen once. On this clone: Its specificity is not known.

Germline CDR1 reads MNHEY; CDR2 reads SVGAGI. The CDR3 sequence is 14 residues long. V lost 5 bases and J lost 4, with 12 bases in between. Overall study results and limits: Clonotypes shared by all four donors outscored non-shared clonotypes in generation probability.

This chain uses TRBV6-5 with TRBJ1-5; no reliable D call. Sequencing was performed on naive CD4+ T cells sorted from blood. Specified subset: CD45RA+ positively selected. The clonotype was recovered from a young man in good health. The CDR3: CASSPGMRNQPQHF. The CDR3 bases are TGTGCCAGCAGTCCCGGAATGAGAAATCAGCCCCAGCATTTT.